The 15 T cell receptor beta chains presented below share a single source sample, sequenced in a study of sequential checkpoint blockade in melanoma. Treatment specified: randomized to nivolumab then ipilimumab (arm A) or the reverse (arm B). Using immunoSEQ multiplex PCR, the repertoire was profiled, and TCRdb retains in-frame clones only, with some absent. The sample consists of over 10,000 clones, 70% to 85% of them appearing once. Sample: CD8+ T cells sorted from blood (inferred from file names), taken from a patient given nivolumab and ipilimumab in sequence. The receptors originated from a human donor with melanoma.

This clone was found a few times. The rearrangement joins TRBV6-4 to TRBJ2-7, with D possibly TRBD1 on 6 matching bases. Germline V lookup: CDR1 MRHNA, CDR2 SNTAGT. The CDR3 has 14 residues. The V end lost 10 bases, the J end lost 4 bases, and 20 bases lay between the germline ends. Here the CDR3 reads CAIRDGQLPYEQYV. The CDR3 bases are TGTGCCATCAGAGACGGACAGCTACCTTACGAGCAGTACGTC.

With respect to this clone: One end of the junction varies from germline; a read error may be responsible. The chain carries TRBV4-1 and TRBJ2-1, with D unresolved. The germline V gene encodes CDR1 MGHRA and CDR2 YSYEKL. The CDR3 has 13 residues. CDR3 nucleotides: TGTGCCAGCAGCCTTACCAGTACCGATGAGCAGTTCTTC. This sequence encodes CASSLTSTDEQFF.

This clone appeared once. The gene calls are TRBV11-2 and TRBJ2-1; 8 positions match TRBD2. The CDR3 is 16 amino acids. Losses at the gene ends were 2 bases for V and 3 bases for J; bases not matched to a gene: 6. Per the germline V gene, CDR1 is SGHAT and CDR2 is FQNNGV. The CDR3 nucleotides are TGTGCCAGCAGCTTAATGACGGGAGGGTTCTACAATGAGCAGTTCTTC. Protein: CASSLMTGGFYNEQFF. Drawing the rest from reference TRBV11-2 and TRBJ2-1, the complete variable domain is EAGVAQSPRYKIIEKRQSVAFWCNPISGHATLYWYQQILGQGPKLLIQFQNNGVVDDSQLPKDRFSAERLKGVDSTLKIQPAKLEDSAVYLCASSLMTGGFYNEQFFGPGTRLTVL.

The V gene is TRBV27, the J gene TRBJ1-1; D might be TRBD1 (5 bases). V was pared by 2 bases and J by 0 bases, with 13 bases between. Germline V gene sequence: CDR1 MNHEY, CDR2 SMNVEV (reference sequence). The CDR3 runs to 16 residues. CDR3 protein: CASSLGTGTLNTEAFF. Written as DNA, the CDR3 is TGTGCCAGCAGTTTAGGGACTGGGACTCTGAACACTGAAGCTTTCTTT.

A few counts support this clone. The chain couples TRBV25-1 to TRBJ1-2; D gene ambiguous. The CDR3 totals 13 residues. V shed 2 bases and J shed 5 bases, with 9 bases lying between them. Germline V gene sequence: CDR1 MGHDK, CDR2 SYGVNS. As DNA, the CDR3 is TGTGCCAGCAGTGAAAGTCTATCATATGGCTACACCTTC. Its protein is CASSESLSYGYTF.

In its sample, this clone was seen once. The J gene is TRBJ2-2, the V gene TRBV9, with TRBD2 matching over 8 bases. Germline V gene sequence: CDR1 SGDLS, CDR2 YYNGEE. The CDR3 is 15 residues long. The V segment lost 0 bases and the J segment 4 bases; nucleotides outside the gene matches: 2. The CDR3 reads CASSVAGGGTGELFF. In DNA, the CDR3 is TGTGCCAGCAGCGTAGCGGGAGGGGGCACCGGGGAGCTGTTTTTT.

This clone was counted once. CDR3 region: CASSFSISYEQYF. CDR3 in DNA: TGCGCCAGCAGCTTCTCCATTTCCTACGAGCAGTACTTC. This chain joins TRBV5-1 and TRBJ2-5; D remains unclear. The end of the DNA fits TRBJ2-7 better, so the J call may be wrong. Germline loops: CDR1 SGHRS, CDR2 YFSETQ. CDR3 length: 13 amino acids.

The chain links TRBV7-9 to TRBJ1-5; D is possibly TRBD1 (6 bases). V lost 4 bases to trimming and J lost 0 bases, with 10 bases between them. CDR3 length: 15 residues. CDR1 SEHNR and CDR2 FQNEAQ come from the germline V gene (reference sequence). In DNA, the CDR3 is TGTGCCAGCAGCTCGGGACAAAGTAGCAATCAGCCCCAGCATTTT. It codes for CASSSGQSSNQPQHF. Using reference TRBV7-9 and TRBJ1-5 for the parts outside the CDR3, the full variable domain is DTGVSQNPRHKITKRGQNVTFRCDPISEHNRLYWYRQTLGQGPEFLTYFQNEAQLEKSRLLSDRFSAERPKGSFSTLEIQRTEQGDSAMYLCASSSGQSSNQPQHFGDGTRLSIL.

The V and J genes are TRBV29-1 and TRBJ2-2; 9 bases are a match to TRBD2. The germline CDR1 and CDR2 sequences are SQVTM and ANQGSEA. The ends lost 6 bases at V and 5 bases at J; junction bases unmatched: 13. The CDR3 has 16 residues. This CDR3 reads CSVMGWAGGGTGELFF. In DNA form, the CDR3 reads TGCAGCGTGATGGGCTGGGCGGGAGGGGGGACCGGGGAGCTGTTTTTT.

This clone occurred once. The chain uses TRBV5-1 and TRBJ1-3; no reliable D call. V dropped 0 bases and J dropped 2 bases, with 9 bases sitting between them. The germline CDR1 and CDR2 sequences are SGHRS and YFSETQ. CDR3 length equals 15 residues. The CDR3 here is CASSLEGGTGNTIYF. CDR3 coding DNA: TGCGCCAGCAGCTTGGAAGGCGGGACTGGAAACACCATATATTTT.

V and J are TRBV9 and TRBJ2-1; 9 nucleotides align to TRBD2. CDR1 and CDR2 (germline): SGDLS, YYNGEE. The CDR3 contains 15 residues. V was clipped by 4 bases and J by 0 bases; unmatched bases: 2. CDR3: CASSSGGSSYNEQFF. The CDR3 DNA sequence: TGTGCCAGCAGCAGCGGGGGGAGCTCCTACAATGAGCAGTTCTTC.

This rearrangement joins TRBV2 to TRBJ2-7, with D possibly being TRBD1 (5 bases). V lost 10 bases, J lost 3 bases, and 16 bases lay in between. This CDR3 has 13 amino acids. The germline CDR1 and CDR2 sequences are SNHLY and FYNNEI. The CDR3 DNA is TGTGCCACCACCATGGACACCTACTACGAGCAGTACTTC. This gives the protein CATTMDTYYEQYF.

This chain joins TRBV27 and TRBJ2-3, with unresolved D. The length of the CDR3 is 14 residues. V was pared by 2 bases and J by 7 bases, with 13 bases between. The germline V gene encodes CDR1 MNHEY and CDR2 SMNVEV (reference sequence). CDR3 in amino acids: CASSLGMGQHTQYF. As DNA, the CDR3 is TGTGCCAGCAGTTTAGGAATGGGCCAACATACGCAGTATTTT.

This chain joins TRBV4-3 and TRBJ1-5; D not resolved. CDR1 and CDR2 (germline): LGHNA, YSLEER. The CDR3 spans 15 residues. The V end was cut by 0 bases, the J end by 5 bases, with 11 bases between. The CDR3 sequence: CASSQDSGSHQPQHF. CDR3 bases: TGCGCCAGCAGCCAAGATAGCGGCAGCCATCAGCCCCAGCATTTT.

The CDR3 sequence: CASSFRDRVHEQYF. The DNA of the CDR3 is TGTGCCAGCTCATTCCGGGACAGGGTTCACGAGCAGTACTTC. The chain is built from TRBV18 and TRBJ2-7; 9 bases map to TRBD1. This CDR3 region has 14 residues. CDR1 is KGHSH and CDR2 is LQKENI in the germline V gene. V shed 5 bases, J shed 5 bases, and the junction held 7 bases outside the gene matches.